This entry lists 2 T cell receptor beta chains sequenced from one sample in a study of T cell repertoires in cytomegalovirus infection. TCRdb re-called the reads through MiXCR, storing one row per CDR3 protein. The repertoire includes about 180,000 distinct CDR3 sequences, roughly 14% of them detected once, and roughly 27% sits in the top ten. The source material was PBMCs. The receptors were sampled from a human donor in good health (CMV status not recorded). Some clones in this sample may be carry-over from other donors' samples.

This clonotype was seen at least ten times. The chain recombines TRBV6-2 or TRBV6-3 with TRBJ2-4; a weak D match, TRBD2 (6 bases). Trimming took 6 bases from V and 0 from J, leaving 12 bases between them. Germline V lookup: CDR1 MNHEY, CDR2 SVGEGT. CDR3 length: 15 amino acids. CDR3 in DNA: TGTGCCAGCAGCGGAGGGAGCGGAGCCAAAAACATTCAGTACTTC. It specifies CASSGGSGAKNIQYF.

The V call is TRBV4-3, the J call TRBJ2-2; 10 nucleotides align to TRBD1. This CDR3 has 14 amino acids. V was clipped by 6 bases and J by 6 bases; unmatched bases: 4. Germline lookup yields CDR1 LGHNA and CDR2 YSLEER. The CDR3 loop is CASRRQGASGELFF. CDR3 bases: TGCGCCAGCAGACGACAGGGGGCGTCCGGGGAGCTGTTTTTT.